Sequencing of this T cell receptor (beta chain) was carried out in a study of shared clonotypes between healthy human individuals. General observations from the study: Depth of sequencing was expected to influence donor clonotype sharing. Some naive CD4 clonotypes, 4.5% to 5.5%, turned up in common across a few donors.

Naive CD8 populations comprised CD45RO-negative cells positively selected for CCR7, excluding terminally differentiated effector memory CD45RA+ cells. Comments on this clone: Its antigen is unknown.

V shed 0 bases and J 1 base; nucleotides not matched to a gene: 5. There are 17 residues in the CDR3. Germline V gene data show CDR1 as LGHNA and CDR2 as YNFKEQ. The assay ran at deep level. Libraries were prepared by immunoSEQ multiplex PCR; TCRdb keeps only in-frame clonotypes and omits some of them. The table includes around 610,000 clones, roughly 95% detected once. Sequencing was performed on naive CD8+ T cells sorted from blood. The J gene is TRBJ2-3, the V gene TRBV4-2, with TRBD2 identical over 9 bases. The TCR comes from a woman between 25 and 40 years old in good health. Here the CDR3 reads CASSQDGRTSGTDTQYF. In nucleotides, the CDR3 is TGTGCCAGCAGCCAAGACGGGAGGACTAGCGGCACAGATACGCAGTATTTT.